This T cell receptor beta chain was sequenced during a study of Ad26.COV2.S vaccination and SARS-CoV-2 variants. Treatment: 15 to 20 received Ad26.COV2.S at low or high dose, single or two shots; five or six received placebo; per-sample allocation not given. Sampling was performed 63 days after the first vaccine or placebo injection. The germline gives CDR1 KGHDR, CDR2 SFDVKD. The CDR3 is 15 residues long. The V gene lost 4 bases and the J gene lost 1 base, with 10 bases spanning the gap. Assay used: immunoSEQ multiplex PCR; TCRdb lists only in-frame clones, some missing. The data show 320,000 or so clones, with almost 90% seen just once and around 5% held by the top ten. With regard to this clone: The target antigen is unknown.

Study-wide results and caveats: The placebo group had lower spike-specific TCR breadth than the vaccine recipients did.

The receptor was isolated from a person between 18 and 65 years old who received the Ad26.COV2.S COVID-19 vaccine or a placebo. Sequences were derived from peripheral blood, sampled in a trial of Ad26.COV2.S vaccine versus placebo. This chain joins TRBV24-1 and TRBJ2-1, with D possibly being TRBD1 (5 bases). CDR3 loop: CATSDPGWSYNEQFF. CDR3 nucleotide sequence: TGTGCCACCAGTGACCCAGGGTGGTCCTACAATGAGCAGTTCTTC.